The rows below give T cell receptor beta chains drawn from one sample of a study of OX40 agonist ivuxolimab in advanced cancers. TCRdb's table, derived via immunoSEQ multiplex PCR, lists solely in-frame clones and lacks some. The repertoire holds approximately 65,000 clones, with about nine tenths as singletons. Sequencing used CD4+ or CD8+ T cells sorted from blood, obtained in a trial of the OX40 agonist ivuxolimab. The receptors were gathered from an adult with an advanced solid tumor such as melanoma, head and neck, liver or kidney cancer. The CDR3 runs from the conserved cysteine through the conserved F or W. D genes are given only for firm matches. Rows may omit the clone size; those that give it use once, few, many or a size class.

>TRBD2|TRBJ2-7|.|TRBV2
TGTGCCAGCAGTGAAAGGGAGGGTGGAGAGCAGTACTTC
CASSEREGGEQYF
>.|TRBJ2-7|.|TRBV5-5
TGTGCCAGCAGCTTGGATCGGGACATCTCCTACGAGCAGTACTTC
CASSLDRDISYEQYF
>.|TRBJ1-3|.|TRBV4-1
TGCGCCAGCAGCCAAGATCGGACGGTCTCTGGAAACACCATATATTTT
CASSQDRTVSGNTIYF
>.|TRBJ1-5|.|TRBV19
TGTGCCAGTAGTATTCGAGGGAGAGGGGAACATCAGCCCCAGCATTTT
CASSIRGRGEHQPQHF
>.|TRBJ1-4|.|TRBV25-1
TGTGCCAGCAGTCCCGGCGGGCGGTCTACTAATGAAAAACTGTTTTTT
CASSPGGRSTNEKLFF
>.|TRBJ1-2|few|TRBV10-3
TGTGCCATCAGTGAGTCTAGGGACAACTATGGCTACACCTTC
CAISESRDNYGYTF
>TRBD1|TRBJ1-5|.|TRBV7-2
TGTGCCAGCAGCTTAGCGGCAGGGGGCCCTCAGCCCCAGCATTTT
CASSLAAGGPQPQHF
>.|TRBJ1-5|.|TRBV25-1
TGTGCCAGCAGTGAGGGGAGAACCAATCAGCCCCAGCATTTT
CASSEGRTNQPQHF
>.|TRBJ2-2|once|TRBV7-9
TGTGCCAGCAGCTTAGACAGGGGAGGAATTGAGGACACCGGGGAGCTGTTTTTT
CASSLDRGGIEDTGELFF
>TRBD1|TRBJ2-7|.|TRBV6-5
TGTGCCAGCAGTCTCCAGGGACAGGGGGCCTACGAGCAGTACTTC
CASSLQGQGAYEQYF
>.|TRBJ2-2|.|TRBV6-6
TGTGCCAGCAGTTCCGGGACGGAGAACACCGGGGAGCTGTTTTTT
CASSSGTENTGELFF
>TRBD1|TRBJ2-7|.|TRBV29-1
TGCAGCGTACAAACCGGGACAGGGTTTGGCTACGAGCAGTACTTC
CSVQTGTGFGYEQYF
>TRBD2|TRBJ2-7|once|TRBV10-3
TGTGCCATCAGAGGGACTAGCGGGGGGTCCCCCGACTCCTACGAGCAGTACTTC
CAIRGTSGGSPDSYEQYF
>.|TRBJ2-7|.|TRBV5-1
TGCGCCAGTTCAGGGGATTACGAGCAGTACTTC
CASSGDYEQYF
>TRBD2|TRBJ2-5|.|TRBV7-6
TGTGCCAGCAGCTTTGGACTAGCGGGGGGAAAAGAGACCCAGTACTTC
CASSFGLAGGKETQYF
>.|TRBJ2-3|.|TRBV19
TGTGCCAGTAGTGGGCAGAACTTTTTTGATACGCAGTATTTT
CASSGQNFFDTQYF
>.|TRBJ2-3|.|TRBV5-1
TGCGCCAGCAGCCTCGGCTCTAGCACAGATACGCAGTATTTT
CASSLGSSTDTQYF
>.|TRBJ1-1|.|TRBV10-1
TGCGCCAAGTGGACGGGGACTGAAGCTTTCTTT
CAKWTGTEAFF
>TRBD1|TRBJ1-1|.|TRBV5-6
TGTGCCAGCAGCTTGGTAGGGGGCGTGAGGGCCACTGAAGCTTTCTTT
CASSLVGGVRATEAFF
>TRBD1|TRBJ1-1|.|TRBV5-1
TGCGCCAGCAGCTTGACAGGGGGGTCGAGAACTGAAGCTTTCTTT
CASSLTGGSRTEAFF
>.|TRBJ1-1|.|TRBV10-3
TGTGCCATCAGTGTGGGGGGGGGCACTGAAGCTTTCTTT
CAISVGGGTEAFF
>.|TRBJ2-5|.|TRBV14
TGTGCCAGCAGCCAATTCAGGGAGACCCAGTACTTC
CASSQFRETQYF
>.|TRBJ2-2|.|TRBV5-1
TGCGCCAGCAGCTTTGCAGGGGAACGCACCGGGGAGCTGTTTTTT
CASSFAGERTGELFF
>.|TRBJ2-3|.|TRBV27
TGTGCCAGCAGTTTATCTTTGAGGGGAACAGATACGCAGTATTTT
CASSLSLRGTDTQYF
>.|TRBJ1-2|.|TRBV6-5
TGTGCCAGCAGTCGAGACCCGGGCTTGGGCTACACCTTC
CASSRDPGLGYTF
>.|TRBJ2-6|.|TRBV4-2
TGTACCAGCAGCCAGGGGTTAAGCAGGGCCGCCTCTGGGGCCAACGTCCTGACTTTC
CTSSQGLSRAASGANVLTF
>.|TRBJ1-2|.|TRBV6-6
TGTGCCAGCAGCGACCTCAGCTATGGCTACACCTTC
CASSDLSYGYTF
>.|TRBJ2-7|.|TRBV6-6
TGTGCCAGCAGTAACGGGGACCGTTCCTACGAGCAGTACTTC
CASSNGDRSYEQYF
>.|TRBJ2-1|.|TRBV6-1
TGTGCCAGCTTTGCCCGTAACAATGAGCAGTTCTTC
CASFARNNEQFF
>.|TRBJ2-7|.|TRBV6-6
TGTGCCAGCAGTTCAATGGGGTCCTACGAGCAGTACTTC
CASSSMGSYEQYF
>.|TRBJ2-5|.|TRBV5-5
TGTGCCAGCAGCTTGGCCTTGGGGGCAAGCCAAGAGACCCAGTACTTC
CASSLALGASQETQYF
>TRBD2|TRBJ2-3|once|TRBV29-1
TGCAGCGTGGCGGCTACTAGCGGCACAGATACGCAGTATTTT
CSVAATSGTDTQYF
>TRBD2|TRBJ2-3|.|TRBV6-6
TGTGCCAGCAGAACTAGCGGGGGAGATACGCAGTATTTT
CASRTSGGDTQYF
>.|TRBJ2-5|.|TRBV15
TGTGCCACCAGCAGAGATAATGCCCAAGGGACCCAGTACTTC
CATSRDNAQGTQYF
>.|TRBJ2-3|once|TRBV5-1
TGCGCCAGCAGCTTGGCCGGCAGGGCGGCAGATACGCAGTATTTT
CASSLAGRAADTQYF
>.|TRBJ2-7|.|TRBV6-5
TGTGCCAGCAGTCGACAGGCGGTCTCCTACGAGCAGTACTTC
CASSRQAVSYEQYF
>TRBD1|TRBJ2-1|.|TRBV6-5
TGTGCCACCCAGACAGGGGGCGGAGGTGAGCAGTTCTTC
CATQTGGGGEQFF
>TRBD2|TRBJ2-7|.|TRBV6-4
TGTGCCAGCAGTGAGCTAGCGGGGACCTACGAGCAGTACTTC
CASSELAGTYEQYF
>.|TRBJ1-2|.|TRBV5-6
TGTGCCAGCAGCTTAATGGCGGATGGCTACACCTTC
CASSLMADGYTF
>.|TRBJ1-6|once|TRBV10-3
TGTGCCATCAGTGATGCAGGGGCAGGGAATTCACCCCTCCACTTT
CAISDAGAGNSPLHF
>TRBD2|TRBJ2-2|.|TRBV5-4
TGTGCCACCGTAGCGGGGGGGCCCTTGGGGGAGCTGTTTTTT
CATVAGGPLGELFF
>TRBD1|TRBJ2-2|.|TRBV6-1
TGTGCCCTCAAGGCGAGGACAGGGACCACCGGGGAGCTGTTTTTT
CALKARTGTTGELFF
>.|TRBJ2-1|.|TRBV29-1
TGCAGCGCCGTACGGCAGGACAATGAGCAGTTCTTC
CSAVRQDNEQFF
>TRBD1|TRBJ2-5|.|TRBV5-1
TGCGCCAGCAGGTTACAGGGGACCCAAGAGACCCAGTACTTC
CASRLQGTQETQYF